Presented here are 23 T cell receptor beta chains from one specimen sequenced in a study of human T cells and chemical hapten exposure. Noted time point: patch test 3, about 24 weeks after DPC sensitization. The treatment here: therapeutic diphenylcyclopropenone sensitization with weekly scalp DPC. Each CDR3 protein is one row after TCRdb ran MiXCR on the RACE reads. The table includes roughly 50,000 distinct CDR3 sequences, 9.9% detected once. This specimen consisted of whole blood, obtained in connection with sensitization to the hapten diphenylcyclopropenone (DPC). Receptors originate from a woman in her thirties or forties with alopecia areata. Some clones in this sample may be carry-over from other donors' samples.

The chain is built from TRBV5-1 and TRBJ1-2; possible D gene TRBD1, 6 bases. This CDR3 region has 12 residues. Per germline, CDR1 SGHRS and CDR2 YFSETQ. Trimming shortened V by 4 bases and J by 13 bases, and 17 bases separated the two germline ends. CDR3: CASSDDRPLLTF. The CDR3 DNA follows: TGCGCCAGCAGCGATGACAGGCCCCTTCTCACCTTC. Together with reference TRBV5-1 and TRBJ1-2, the CDR3 gives the full variable domain: KAGVTQTPRYLIKTRGQQVTLSCSPISGHRSVSWYQQTPGQGLQFLFEYFSETQRNKGNFPGRFSGRQFSNSRSEMNVSTLELGDSALYLCASSDDRPLLTFGSGTRLTVV.

This clonotype was detected many times. This chain joins TRBV6-2 or TRBV6-3 and TRBJ2-7; 7 bases align to TRBD1. This CDR3 has 14 amino acids. Germline V gene data show CDR1 as MNHEY and CDR2 as SVGEGT. J was trimmed by 6 bases and V by 6 bases; bases with no gene match: 11. The DNA for the CDR3 is TGTGCCAGCAGCTCCGGGACAGCTATTTTCGAGCAGTACTTC. Translated, it gives CASSSGTAIFEQYF.

Ten or more counts support this clonotype. This chain links TRBV7-9 with TRBJ1-2; D not certain. Germline CDR1 and CDR2: SEHNR and FQNEAQ (reference sequence). V gave up 5 bases and J gave up 3 bases, with 7 bases separating them. This CDR3 spans 12 amino acids. CDR3 residues: CASSPQDYGYTF. CDR3 coding DNA: TGTGCCAGCAGCCCCCAAGACTATGGCTACACCTTC.

Notes on this clonotype: This may be a read error: a much more frequent sequence differs by one nucleotide. The chain couples TRBV5-1 to TRBJ1-6; D is undetermined. Per germline, CDR1 SGHRS and CDR2 YFSETQ. CDR3 length: 14 residues. This chain's CDR3 is CASSLNQPNSPFHF. CDR3 nucleotide sequence: TGCGCCAGCAGCTTAAACCAGCCTAATTCACCCTTCCACTTT.

There are a few counts of this clonotype. The chain uses TRBV5-7 and TRBJ1-2; D gene ambiguous. TRBV5-7 is sorted into the ORF group, with uncertain function. CDR3 length equals 16 residues. Trimming pared 4 bases from V and 6 bases from J, leaving 22 bases between. The CDR3 loop reads CASSQRRKGRKDGYTF. The CDR3 nucleotides are TGTGCCAGCAGCCAACGCCGTAAAGGGAGAAAGGATGGCTACACCTTC.

This sequence joins TRBV5-1 and TRBJ2-3; D unclear. Germline lookup yields CDR1 SGHRS and CDR2 YFSETQ. The CDR3 runs 14 residues. V was clipped by 0 bases and J by 7 bases, with 12 bases between them. This CDR3 is CASSLGPDANTQYF. In DNA, the CDR3 is TGCGCCAGCAGCTTGGGCCCGGACGCGAATACGCAGTATTTT.

This clonotype appeared many times. This chain connects TRBV11-2 to TRBJ2-1, with 15 bases that match TRBD2. V shed 1 base, J shed 4 bases, and the junction held 5 bases outside the gene matches. The CDR3 consists of 18 residues. Germline V gene lookup returns CDR1 SGHAT and CDR2 FQNNGV. CDR3 sequence: CASSLGTSGGAKYNEQFF. In DNA, the CDR3 is TGTGCCAGCAGCTTAGGGACTAGCGGGGGGGCGAAATACAATGAGCAGTTCTTC.

The chain carries TRBV2 and TRBJ2-2; D perhaps matches TRBD1 (5 bases). The CDR3 contains 15 residues. Trimming shortened V by 5 bases and J by 1 base, and 11 bases separated the two germline ends. Looked up from germline, CDR1 is SNHLY and CDR2 is FYNNEI. In nucleotides, the CDR3 is TGTGCCAGCAGTACACGGACAAAGAACACCGGGGAGCTGTTTTTT. As protein: CASSTRTKNTGELFF.

The chain carries TRBV4-1 and TRBJ2-3, with TRBD2 identical over 10 bases. The CDR3 covers 19 residues. With 0 bases clipped from V and 0 bases from J, the junction kept 9 bases outside the gene matches. The germline CDR1 and CDR2 sequences are MGHRA and YSYEKL. This CDR3 is CASSQDHLAGESSTDTQYF. CDR3 nucleotides: TGCGCCAGCAGCCAAGATCACCTAGCGGGGGAATCTAGCACAGATACGCAGTATTTT.

This clonotype has only a few counts. CDR3 in amino acids: CASSEDWSGGYNEQFF. The CDR3 DNA reads as TGTGCCAGCAGTGAAGATTGGAGCGGGGGGTACAATGAGCAGTTCTTC. This chain joins TRBV6-1 and TRBJ2-1; TRBD2 matches 9 bases. The CDR3 totals 16 residues. From germline, CDR1 is MNHNS and CDR2 SASEGT. The J segment lost 4 bases and the V segment lost 1 base, leaving 5 bases of the junction unmatched.

This clonotype was seen many times. The chain carries TRBV5-1 and TRBJ2-3; 8 bases align to TRBD2. The CDR3 has 19 residues. Trimming removed 0 bases from V and 1 base from J; junction bases left unmatched: 13. The germline gives CDR1 SGHRS, CDR2 YFSETQ. The CDR3 is CASSLEVAGNLRRTDTQYF. The DNA of the CDR3 is TGCGCCAGCAGCTTGGAGGTAGCGGGGAACCTTCGACGCACAGATACGCAGTATTTT.

The V call is TRBV20-1, the J call TRBJ1-5, with D possibly being TRBD1 (6 bases). CDR1 DFQATT and CDR2 SNEGSKA come from the germline V gene (reference sequence). V was clipped by 4 bases and J by 2 bases, with 9 bases between them. The CDR3 is 13 amino acids. The CDR3 bases are TGCAGTGCTAATGGGGGCGGCAATCAGCCCCAGCATTTT. As protein: CSANGGGNQPQHF.

At least ten counts were recorded for this clonotype. The J gene is TRBJ2-5, the V gene TRBV6-1; D possibly matches TRBD1 or TRBD2 (6 bases each). The CDR3 sequence is 15 residues long. The V and J ends lost 6 bases and 2 bases respectively, with 16 bases between them. Germline values: CDR1 MNHNS, CDR2 SASEGT. The CDR3 sequence is CASSVLRGGQETQYF. The DNA for the CDR3 is TGTGCCAGCAGCGTTCTGCGAGGGGGGCAAGAGACCCAGTACTTC.

This clonotype has ten or more counts. The chain couples TRBV7-6 to TRBJ2-3; TRBD2 aligns across 9 bases. With 1 base clipped from V and 2 bases from J, the junction kept 4 bases outside the gene matches. Germline-derived CDR1 and CDR2 are SGHVS and FNYEAQ. The CDR3 totals 16 residues. The CDR3 region is CASSLVVAGVTDTQYF. In nucleotides, the CDR3 is TGTGCCAGCAGCTTAGTAGTAGCGGGGGTCACAGATACGCAGTATTTT.

This chain links TRBV5-1 with TRBJ1-1, with D perhaps matching TRBD1 (5 bases). From germline, CDR1 is SGHRS and CDR2 YFSETQ. With 4 bases removed from V and 4 bases from J, the gap between germline ends came to 11 bases. The CDR3 contains 13 residues. As DNA, the CDR3 is TGCGCCAGCAGCGGGGGGTCTTTCACTGAAGCTTTCTTT. Encoded protein: CASSGGSFTEAFF.

This clonotype was seen ten or more times. The chain is built from TRBV4-1 and TRBJ1-4, with TRBD1 matching 7 bases. The CDR3 runs 17 residues. Germline assignment: CDR1 MGHRA and CDR2 YSYEKL. J lost 3 bases, V lost 3 bases, and 10 bases had no gene match. Here the CDR3 reads CASSQLQGVPSNEKLFF. The CDR3 DNA sequence: TGCGCCAGCAGCCAGTTGCAGGGGGTCCCATCTAATGAAAAACTGTTTTTT.

The chain links TRBV7-9 to TRBJ2-7; no clear D gene. There are 12 residues in the CDR3. V lost 4 bases and J 1 base, leaving 5 bases between the germline ends. Germline CDR1 is SEHNR and CDR2 is FQNEAQ (reference sequence). The CDR3, as DNA: TGTGCCAGCAGCTCCCTTTCCTACGAGCAGTACTTC. It specifies CASSSLSYEQYF.

Only a few counts were recorded for this clonotype. The rearrangement links TRBV6-6 to TRBJ1-1; 7 bases align to TRBD1. Germline V lookup: CDR1 MNHNY, CDR2 SVGAGI (reference sequence). V lost 2 bases to trimming and J lost 11 bases; unmatched junction nucleotides: 8. The CDR3 length is 13 residues. The CDR3 loop reads CASSYLDRDKAFF. The CDR3 coding sequence is TGTGCCAGCAGTTACCTCGACAGGGATAAGGCTTTCTTT.

The CDR3 loop reads CASSERFPLEAFF. The CDR3 nucleotides read TGTGCCAGCAGTGAAAGGTTCCCCCTTGAAGCTTTCTTT. The chain recombines TRBV6-1 with TRBJ1-1; D is undetermined. The CDR3 extends over 13 amino acids. Germline-derived CDR1 and CDR2 are MNHNS and SASEGT. V dropped 2 bases and J dropped 7 bases, with 11 bases sitting between them.

In the case of this clonotype: A much larger clone lies one base from this, so it may be a read error. The gene calls are TRBV6-4 and TRBJ2-1, with TRBD1 as a possible D gene (6 bases). The CDR3 length is 15 residues. Trimming took off 5 bases at V and 4 bases at J, with 15 bases between the two ends. Germline lookup yields CDR1 MRHNA and CDR2 SNTAGT. CDR3 residues: CASSRGKGEYNEQFF. Here the CDR3 DNA reads TGTGCCAGCAGTAGGGGAAAGGGGGAATACAATGAGCAGTTCTTC.

The chain couples TRBV5-4 to TRBJ1-2; D gene unclear. The germline gives CDR1 SGHNT, CDR2 YYREEE (reference sequence). The CDR3 loop spans 14 amino acids. V was clipped by 0 bases and J by 1 base, with 7 bases between them. The CDR3: CASSLGQVNYGYTF. CDR3 in DNA: TGTGCCAGCAGCTTGGGGCAGGTTAACTATGGCTACACCTTC.

This clonotype has a handful of counts. This chain connects TRBV25-1 to TRBJ2-7, with TRBD1 identical over 11 bases. The V and J ends lost 2 bases and 4 bases, in that order; junction bases with no gene match: 4. CDR1 and CDR2 (germline): MGHDK, SYGVNS. The CDR3 has 15 amino acids. The CDR3 DNA reads TGTGCCAGCAGTGAAATAGGGACAGGGGGATACGAGCAGTACTTC. Amino acids: CASSEIGTGGYEQYF.

In this sample, this clonotype turned up many times. The chain uses TRBV7-2 and TRBJ2-3; 14 bases match TRBD2. Germline CDR1 reads SGHTA; CDR2 reads FQGNSA. This CDR3 region has 16 residues. V lost 5 bases and J lost 4; bases outside the gene matches: 5. Here the CDR3 reads CASSARLAGGADTQYF. CDR3 DNA: TGTGCCAGCAGCGCCCGACTAGCGGGGGGGGCAGATACGCAGTATTTT.